This T cell receptor (beta chain) was recorded in a study of PD-1 blockade in classical Hodgkin lymphoma. The length of the CDR3 is 11 residues. Looked up from germline, CDR1 is GTSNPN and CDR2 is SVGIG (reference sequence). Profiling relied on immunoSEQ multiplex PCR, and the TCRdb table lists in-frame clones only, not all of them. The repertoire has about 63,000 clones, around nine tenths of them found once; the top ten carry under 7%. On this clone itself: Germline is not matched at one junction end, which may reflect a read error. The sample contains more than one DNA sequence encoding this CDR3.

Relapse was seen in all patients after autologous stem cell transplantation, and brentuximab vedotin exposure was variable. The source was peripheral blood mononuclear cells (PBMCs), collected before the second cycle of nivolumab. The chain employs TRBV30 and TRBJ2-7, with D unclear. This clonotype originated in a human donor with classical Hodgkin lymphoma. CDR3 nucleotide sequence: TGCGCCTGGAGTGTGAACTACGAGCAGTACTTC. Protein: CAWSVNYEQYF.